This T cell receptor beta chain emerged from a study of T-cell reconstitution after alpha-beta-depleted transplantation in children. The CDR3 spans 16 residues. V was cut by 11 bases and J by 0 bases, with 20 bases left in between. This clonotype was picked up a small number of times. Unique molecular identifiers tagged the TCRbeta library. TCRdb re-derived calls from the PCR reads in MiXCR, one entry per CDR3 protein. Counted here are more than 550,000 distinct CDR3 sequences, 10% to 13% occurring once; the ten biggest clones make up less than 5%. V gene TRBV23-1 combines with J gene TRBJ1-5; D not certain. TRBV23-1 counts as an open reading frame of uncertain function. Sequenced material: PBMCs from the stem cell graft donor, taken from the stem cell graft. The TCR sequence derives from a human donor who donated a stem cell graft to a child with acute myeloid leukemia. The CDR3 region is CAWRRKDENSNQPQHF. In DNA form, the CDR3 reads TGCGCCTGGCGCCGAAAGGACGAGAATAGCAATCAGCCCCAGCATTTT.